This T cell receptor (beta chain) stems from a study of control samples from healthy donors and cancer patients. TCRdb keeps only in-frame clones here, not all; method: immunoSEQ multiplex PCR. The sample records about 130,000 clones, around nine tenths being singletons. Germline V gene sequence: CDR1 KGHSH, CDR2 LQKENI. CDR3 size: 15 residues. Trimming at V came to 5 bases and at J to 1 base, leaving 5 bases not matched to a gene. This TCR was recovered from a man younger than 35 in good health. The genes are TRBV18 and TRBJ2-3; 8 nucleotides match TRBD1. Sequencing input: blood. This CDR3 is CASSFGQGRTDTQYF. CDR3 nucleotides: TGTGCCAGCTCATTCGGACAGGGACGCACAGATACGCAGTATTTT.